The sequence of this T cell receptor beta chain was determined in a study of CD8+CD57+ T cells in acquired aplastic anemia. Only patients with CD8+CD57+ cell expansion on flow cytometry were chosen for sequencing. By the time of blood sampling, patients had still received no therapy. There are many counts of this clonotype. A junction end diverges from the germline sequence, so it may reflect a read error. CDR1 is SQVTM and CDR2 is ANQGSEA in the germline V gene. The CDR3 is made up of 11 amino acids. The template used for profiling TCR beta VDJ and CDR3 was genomic DNA. TCRdb used MiXCR to reprocess the reads, holding one entry per CDR3 protein. The table includes 200,000 to 250,000 distinct CDR3 sequences, 65% detected once.

The origin of this receptor is a human donor with aplastic anemia. V usage is TRBV29-1 and J usage is TRBJ1-1; no clear D gene. The sequenced sample was sorted CD4+, CD8+, or CD8+CD57+ T cells (not recorded which) from PBMCs. For the CDR3, the DNA is TGCAGCGTGGAAGGGAACACTGAAGCTTTCTTT. As protein: CSVEGNTEAFF.